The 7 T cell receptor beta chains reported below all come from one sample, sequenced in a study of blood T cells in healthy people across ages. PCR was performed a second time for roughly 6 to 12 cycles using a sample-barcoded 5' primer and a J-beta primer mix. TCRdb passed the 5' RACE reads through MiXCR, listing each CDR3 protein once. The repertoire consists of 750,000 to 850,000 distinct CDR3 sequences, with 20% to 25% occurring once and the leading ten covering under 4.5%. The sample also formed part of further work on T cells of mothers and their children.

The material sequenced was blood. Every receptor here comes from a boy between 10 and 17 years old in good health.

For the CDR3, the DNA is TGTGCCAGCAGCTTGGGACACGGCCTCAAAAACATTCAGTACTTC. This gives the protein CASSLGHGLKNIQYF. The rearrangement joins TRBV5-6 to TRBJ2-4; D is undetermined. Trimming removed 0 bases from V and 3 bases from J, with 10 bases in between. Germline lookup yields CDR1 SGHDT and CDR2 YYEEEE. The CDR3 sequence is 15 residues long.

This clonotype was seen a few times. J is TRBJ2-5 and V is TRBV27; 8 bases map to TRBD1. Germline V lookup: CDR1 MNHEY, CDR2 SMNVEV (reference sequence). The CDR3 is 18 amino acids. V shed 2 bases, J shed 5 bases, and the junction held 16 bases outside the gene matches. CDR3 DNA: TGTGCCAGCAGTTTACAGTATCGGGCAGGGGGCGCCCGGGAGACCCAGTACTTC. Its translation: CASSLQYRAGGARETQYF.

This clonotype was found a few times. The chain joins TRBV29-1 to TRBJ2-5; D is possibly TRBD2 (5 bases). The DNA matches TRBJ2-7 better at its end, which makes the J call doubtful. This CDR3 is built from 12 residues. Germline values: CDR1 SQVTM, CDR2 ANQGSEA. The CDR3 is CSVDEGIDEQYF. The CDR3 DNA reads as TGCAGCGTTGATGAGGGTATCGACGAGCAGTACTTC.

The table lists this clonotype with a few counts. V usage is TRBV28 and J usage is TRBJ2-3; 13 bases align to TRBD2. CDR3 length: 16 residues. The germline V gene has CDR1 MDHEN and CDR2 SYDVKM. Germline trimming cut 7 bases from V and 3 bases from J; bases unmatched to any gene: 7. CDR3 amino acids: CASKRGGLAGTDTQYF. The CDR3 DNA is TGTGCCAGCAAGAGGGGGGGACTAGCGGGAACAGATACGCAGTATTTT.

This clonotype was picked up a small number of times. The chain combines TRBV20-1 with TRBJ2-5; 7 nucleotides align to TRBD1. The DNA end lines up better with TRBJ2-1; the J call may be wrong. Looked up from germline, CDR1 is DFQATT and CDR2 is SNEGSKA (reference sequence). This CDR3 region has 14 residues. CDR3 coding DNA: TGCAGTGCTAGGTATGGGACAGACTACAATGAGCAGTTCTTC. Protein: CSARYGTDYNEQFF.

The CDR3 DNA reads as TGTGCCAGCAGCCCCACCGGGGTTCCAGAGACCCAGTACTTC. Protein sequence: CASSPTGVPETQYF. J is TRBJ2-5 and V is TRBV9; a possible D gene is TRBD2 (5 bases). V lost 4 bases to trimming and J lost 4 bases, with 14 bases between them. Germline CDR1 is SGDLS and CDR2 is YYNGEE. The CDR3 is 14 residues long.

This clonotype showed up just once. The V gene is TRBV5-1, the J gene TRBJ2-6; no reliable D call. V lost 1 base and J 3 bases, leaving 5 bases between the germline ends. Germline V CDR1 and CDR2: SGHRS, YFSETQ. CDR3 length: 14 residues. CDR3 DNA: TGCGCCAGCAGCTTGATAATTGGGGCCAACGTCCTGACTTTC. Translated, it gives CASSLIIGANVLTF.